This T cell receptor (beta chain) emerged from a study of control samples from healthy donors and cancer patients. Sequenced by immunoSEQ multiplex PCR; TCRdb stores in-frame clones only, minus some. The table shows about 140,000 clones, with 75% to 90% occurring only once. This TCR derives from a woman aged 25 to 39 in good health. Sequencing was done on a sample of blood.

The CDR3 sequence is CASSEGTGRAFF. DNA of the CDR3: TGTGCCAGCAGTGAAGGGACAGGGAGGGCTTTCTTT. The chain uses TRBV2 and TRBJ1-1; 8 nucleotides match TRBD1. CDR3 size: 12 residues. Germline V CDR1 and CDR2: SNHLY, FYNNEI. Germline trimming cut 1 base from V and 11 bases from J; bases unmatched to any gene: 3.